These 20 T cell receptor beta chains were all obtained from the same sample, sequenced in a study of response to subunit inactivated influenza vaccine. TCRdb analysed the RT-PCR reads with MiXCR anew, one entry per CDR3 protein. The sample shows about 520,000 distinct CDR3 sequences, 25% of them seen only once. The source material was CD4+ T cells sorted from PBMCs, sampled less than 6 days after vaccination. All receptors derive from a man in his fifties who received an inactivated influenza vaccine.

This chain uses TRBV14 with TRBJ2-3; no clear D gene. V gave up 3 bases and J gave up 1 base, with 8 bases separating them. CDR3 length: 14 amino acids. Per the germline V gene, CDR1 is SGHDN and CDR2 is FVKESK. This CDR3 reads CASSQLRGTDTQYF. CDR3 DNA sequence: TGTGCCAGCAGCCAGTTACGGGGCACAGATACGCAGTATTTT.

This chain connects TRBV11-2 to TRBJ2-1; TRBD2 matches at 12 bases. Germline V gene lookup returns CDR1 SGHAT and CDR2 FQNNGV. Trimming removed 6 bases from V and 7 bases from J; junction bases left unmatched: 10. This CDR3 contains 16 residues. CDR3 residues: CASSPASGRAGNEQFF. The DNA of the CDR3 is TGTGCCAGCAGTCCCGCTAGCGGGAGGGCGGGTAATGAGCAGTTCTTC. Full variable domain (remainder filled in from reference TRBV11-2 and TRBJ2-1): EAGVAQSPRYKIIEKRQSVAFWCNPISGHATLYWYQQILGQGPKLLIQFQNNGVVDDSQLPKDRFSAERLKGVDSTLKIQPAKLEDSAVYLCASSPASGRAGNEQFFGPGTRLTVL.

The genes are TRBV10-3 and TRBJ2-5; D not resolved. V gave up 5 bases and J gave up 0 bases, with 4 bases separating them. Germline V gives CDR1 ENHRY, CDR2 SYGVKD. The CDR3 spans 12 residues. The CDR3 DNA follows: TGTGCCATCAGTCTCGACCAAGAGACCCAGTACTTC. Protein product: CAISLDQETQYF.

The chain joins TRBV11-2 to TRBJ2-7, with D possibly being TRBD2 (5 bases). The V end was cut by 4 bases, the J end by 3 bases, with 7 bases between. The CDR3 contains 12 residues. Germline CDR1 is SGHAT and CDR2 is FQNNGV. CDR3 loop: CASSYRDYEQYF. Here the CDR3 DNA reads TGTGCCAGCAGCTACCGGGACTACGAGCAGTACTTC.

This clonotype was recorded only once. As DNA, the CDR3 is TGCAGTGCTAGCCCACTCTACAATGAGCAGTTCTTC. It yields the protein CSASPLYNEQFF. The chain recombines TRBV20-1 with TRBJ2-1; no firm D call. Trimming shortened V by 3 bases and J by 3 bases, and 6 bases separated the two germline ends. The CDR3 extends over 12 amino acids. Germline V gene lookup returns CDR1 DFQATT and CDR2 SNEGSKA (reference sequence).

This clonotype turned up a few times. This rearrangement joins TRBV20-1 to TRBJ2-2; 10 bases are shared with TRBD2. The germline CDR1 and CDR2 sequences are DFQATT and SNEGSKA (reference sequence). CDR3 size: 14 residues. V lost 3 bases, J lost 5 bases, and 3 bases stayed unmatched. DNA for the CDR3: TGCAGTGCTAGTCCAGCGGGAGGGACCGGGGAGCTGTTTTTT. Its protein product is CSASPAGGTGELFF.

This chain joins TRBV5-1 and TRBJ2-2; 9 bases line up with TRBD1. In germline, CDR1 is SGHRS, CDR2 YFSETQ. The CDR3 has 15 amino acids. V lost 1 base, J lost 6 bases, and 4 bases stayed unmatched. This chain's CDR3 is CASSLNRGPAGELFF. The CDR3 DNA reads as TGCGCCAGCAGCTTGAACAGGGGGCCGGCCGGGGAGCTGTTTTTT.

The rearrangement joins TRBV20-1 to TRBJ2-7; perhaps D is TRBD1 or TRBD2 (5 bases each). Trimming left V 6 bases short and J 6 bases short, with 18 bases between. Germline V CDR1 and CDR2: DFQATT, SNEGSKA (reference sequence). This CDR3 region has 13 residues. CDR3 region: CSAQMGVDAEQYF. The CDR3 DNA follows: TGCAGTGCCCAAATGGGGGTGGACGCCGAGCAGTACTTC.

This chain joins TRBV10-3 and TRBJ1-1, with TRBD1 matching 7 bases. Trimming cost V 7 bases and J 7 bases; bases outside gene matches: 9. Germline V gene sequence: CDR1 ENHRY, CDR2 SYGVKD. This CDR3 has 13 residues. CDR3 region: CAITQVRGIEAFF. The CDR3 coding sequence is TGTGCCATCACTCAGGTCAGGGGGATTGAAGCTTTCTTT.

This clonotype appeared a single time. The chain links TRBV11-2 to TRBJ2-5; 7 nucleotides align to TRBD1. Looked up from germline, CDR1 is SGHAT and CDR2 is FQNNGV. The J segment lost 1 base and the V segment lost 1 base, leaving 15 bases of the junction unmatched. This CDR3 has 19 amino acids. The CDR3 loop reads CASSLGPTGFGLAQETQYF. Here the CDR3 DNA reads TGTGCCAGCAGCTTAGGACCGACAGGGTTCGGTCTAGCCCAAGAGACCCAGTACTTC.

This clonotype was detected a few times. The chain has TRBV28 and TRBJ2-7; 7 bases align to TRBD2. The CDR3 is 16 residues long. The trim removed 0 bases at V and 0 bases at J, leaving 5 bases unmatched. The germline CDR1 and CDR2 sequences are MDHEN and SYDVKM. For the CDR3, the DNA is TGTGCCAGCAGTTTATGGGTCAGCGGGGACTCCTACGAGCAGTACTTC. Protein product: CASSLWVSGDSYEQYF.

This clonotype appeared a few times. J is TRBJ2-7 and V is TRBV10-3, with D tentatively TRBD1 or TRBD2 (7 bases each). CDR3 size: 16 residues. Trimming pared 0 bases from V and 2 bases from J, leaving 14 bases between. Per germline, CDR1 ENHRY and CDR2 SYGVKD. This CDR3 is CAISESGRGGTYEQYF. CDR3 coding DNA: TGTGCCATCAGTGAGTCGGGCAGGGGGGGGACCTACGAGCAGTACTTC.

V is TRBV20-1 and J is TRBJ1-1; a possible D gene is TRBD1 (5 bases). Per germline, CDR1 DFQATT and CDR2 SNEGSKA (reference sequence). V dropped 3 bases and J dropped 5 bases, with 13 bases sitting between them. This CDR3 comprises 13 residues. Here the CDR3 reads CSASSGSKTEAFF. The CDR3 DNA reads as TGCAGTGCTAGTTCAGGGAGTAAAACTGAAGCTTTCTTT.

This clonotype was counted a few times. The chain employs TRBV5-1 and TRBJ2-1, with 7 bases identical to TRBD2. Looked up from germline, CDR1 is SGHRS and CDR2 is YFSETQ. The CDR3 is made up of 16 amino acids. The V segment lost 2 bases and the J segment 5 bases; nucleotides outside the gene matches: 10. This CDR3 is CASSLEGASGHNEQFF. In nucleotides, the CDR3 is TGCGCCAGCAGCTTAGAAGGGGCTAGCGGACACAATGAGCAGTTCTTC.

The sample holds a few counts of this clonotype. V is TRBV7-2 and J is TRBJ1-4, with D possibly matching TRBD1 (5 bases). CDR1 is SGHTA, CDR2 FQGNSA, per germline. Trimming removed 5 bases from V and 5 bases from J, with 12 bases in between. The length of the CDR3 is 14 residues. The DNA of the CDR3 is TGTGCCAGCAGCCCGCAGGGTTCAAATGAAAAACTGTTTTTT. Translating gives CASSPQGSNEKLFF.

This chain uses TRBV7-6 with TRBJ1-1; D is possibly TRBD1 (6 bases). The CDR3 is 14 residues long. CDR1 is SGHVS, CDR2 FNYEAQ, per germline. V gave up 7 bases and J gave up 7 bases, with 19 bases separating them. CDR3 coding DNA: TGTGCCAGCAACCCTTTAGGAGGGGGGAATGAAGCTTTCTTT. It translates to CASNPLGGGNEAFF.

V gene TRBV11-1 combines with J gene TRBJ2-7; TRBD1 aligns across 7 bases. The junction had 7 bases not matched to a gene; V was cut back by 4 bases and J by 4 bases. Germline CDR1 reads SGHAT; CDR2 reads FQDESV (reference sequence). This CDR3 has 14 amino acids. The DNA of the CDR3 is TGTGCCAGCAGCTCACCGGGACAGAAGTACGAGCAGTACTTC. This translates into CASSSPGQKYEQYF.

The J gene is TRBJ2-7, the V gene TRBV18, with 9 bases lining up with TRBD1. The CDR3 loop spans 16 amino acids. CDR1 and CDR2 from the germline V gene are KGHSH and LQKENI. With 3 bases clipped from V and 4 bases from J, the junction kept 10 bases outside the gene matches. Written as DNA, the CDR3 is TGTGCCAGCTCACCCCCCGGGACAGGGACCCTATACGAGCAGTACTTC. This translates into CASSPPGTGTLYEQYF.

The rearrangement uses TRBV29-1 and TRBJ1-1; no definite D call. V shed 5 bases and J shed 0 bases, with 7 bases lying between them. Germline V CDR1 and CDR2: SQVTM, ANQGSEA. CDR3 length: 12 residues. CDR3 region: CSVSGMNTEAFF. The CDR3 DNA reads as TGCAGCGTTTCCGGAATGAACACTGAAGCTTTCTTT.

This clonotype was seen a few times. The chain joins TRBV18 to TRBJ1-4, with D hard to call. CDR1 KGHSH and CDR2 LQKENI come from the germline V gene. V dropped 3 bases and J dropped 5 bases, with 7 bases sitting between them. The CDR3 runs 13 residues. CDR3 nucleotide sequence: TGTGCCAGCTCACCGCAGCGGAATGAAAAACTGTTTTTT. It encodes CASSPQRNEKLFF.